This T cell receptor (beta chain) originates from a study of cytomegalovirus exposure and HLA in healthy donors. Researchers ran the PCR with 60 Vbeta and 13 Jbeta primers. Sequenced by immunoSEQ multiplex PCR; TCRdb stores in-frame clones only, minus some. In the table there are 120,000 to 150,000 clones, roughly 70% of which are singletons. The sequence was obtained from a woman aged 40 to 55 in good health and CMV-seronegative. Sequencing was carried out using PBMCs.

CDR3 region: CASSGGWGPSGNTIYF. The CDR3 DNA follows: TGCGCCAGCAGCGGGGGCTGGGGCCCCTCTGGAAACACCATATATTTT. The V and J genes are TRBV4-1 and TRBJ1-3, with D tentatively TRBD1 (6 bases). This CDR3 region has 16 residues. The germline CDR1 and CDR2 sequences are MGHRA and YSYEKL. Trimming stripped 5 bases from V and 0 bases from J, with 14 bases between.